This T cell receptor (beta chain) was retrieved from a study of OX40 agonist ivuxolimab in advanced cancers. V dropped 3 bases and J dropped 0; count of bases not matched to a gene: 12. Germline V gene lookup returns CDR1 KGHSH and CDR2 LQKENI. This CDR3 comprises 18 residues. Produced via immunoSEQ multiplex PCR; TCRdb's table is partial and in-frame only. This sample has some 21,000 clones; 83% occur once, and the top ten carry over 45%. This specimen was CD4+ or CD8+ T cells sorted from blood, taken in a trial of the OX40 agonist ivuxolimab. The clonotype comes from an adult with an advanced solid tumor such as melanoma, head and neck, liver or kidney cancer. The rearrangement uses TRBV18 and TRBJ2-5; 8 nucleotides align to TRBD1. The CDR3 nucleotides read TGTGCCAGCTCACCCGACCGGGACAGGAAGTATAACCAAGAGACCCAGTACTTC. Amino acids: CASSPDRDRKYNQETQYF.